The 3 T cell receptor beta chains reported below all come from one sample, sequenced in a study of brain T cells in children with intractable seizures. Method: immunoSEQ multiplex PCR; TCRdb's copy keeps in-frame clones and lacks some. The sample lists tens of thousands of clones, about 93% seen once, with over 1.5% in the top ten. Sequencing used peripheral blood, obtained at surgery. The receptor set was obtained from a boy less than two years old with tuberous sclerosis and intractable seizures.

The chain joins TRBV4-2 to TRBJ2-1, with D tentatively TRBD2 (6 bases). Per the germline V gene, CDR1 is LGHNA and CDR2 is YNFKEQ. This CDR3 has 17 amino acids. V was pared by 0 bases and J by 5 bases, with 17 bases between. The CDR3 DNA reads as TGTGCCAGCAGCCAAGACCCAGCAGCGGGTGCCAACAATGAGCAGTTCTTC. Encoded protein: CASSQDPAAGANNEQFF.

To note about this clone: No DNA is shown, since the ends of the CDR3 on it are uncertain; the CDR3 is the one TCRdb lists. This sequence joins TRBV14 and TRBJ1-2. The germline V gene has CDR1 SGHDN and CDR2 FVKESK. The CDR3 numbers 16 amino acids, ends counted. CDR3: CASSQLRAGSLYGYTF.

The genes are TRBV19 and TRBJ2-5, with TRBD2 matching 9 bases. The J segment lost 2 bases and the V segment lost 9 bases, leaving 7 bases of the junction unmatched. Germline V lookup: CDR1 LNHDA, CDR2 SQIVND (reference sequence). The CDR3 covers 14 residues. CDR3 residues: CARGLAGPQETQYF. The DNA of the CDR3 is TGTGCCAGAGGGCTAGCGGGGCCTCAAGAGACCCAGTACTTC.